A single sample is the source of the 30 T cell receptor beta chains below, sequenced in a study of blood T cell repertoires in COVID-19. The method was immunoSEQ multiplex PCR; TCRdb's version includes in-frame clones alone and lacks a portion of them. The sample records some 150,000 clones, 80% to 90% being singletons. What was sequenced was peripheral blood. Every receptor here comes from a middle-aged man who had recovered from COVID-19.

This clone was found once. CDR3 DNA: TGCGCCAGCAGCTTCGATCAGCCTCGGGCTGAAGCTTTCTTT. Its translation is CASSFDQPRAEAFF. V usage is TRBV5-1 and J usage is TRBJ1-1; D is undetermined. Trimming pared 2 bases from V and 6 bases from J, leaving 14 bases between. CDR1 and CDR2 (germline): SGHRS, YFSETQ. The CDR3 sequence is 14 residues long.

The chain carries TRBV7-6 and TRBJ2-1; D not resolved. This CDR3 region has 17 residues. V was shortened by 5 bases and J by 0 bases, with 17 bases between the two germline ends. Germline V gene lookup returns CDR1 SGHVS and CDR2 FNYEAQ. The CDR3 sequence is CASSQSVQASSYNEQFF. The CDR3 nucleotides are TGTGCCAGCAGCCAATCGGTGCAGGCGAGCTCCTACAATGAGCAGTTCTTC.

The V and J genes are TRBV9 and TRBJ1-6; D is undetermined. Deletions cut 4 bases from V and 7 bases from J, with 12 bases between. The CDR3 consists of 14 residues. Per the germline V gene, CDR1 is SGDLS and CDR2 is YYNGEE. The CDR3 loop reads CASSLNGENSPLHF. CDR3 DNA sequence: TGTGCCAGCAGCTTAAACGGAGAAAATTCACCCCTCCACTTT.

This chain connects TRBV6-1 to TRBJ1-4; the D gene is possibly TRBD1 (5 bases). V lost 1 base to trimming and J lost 8 bases, with 17 bases between them. The germline CDR1 and CDR2 sequences are MNHNS and SASEGT. The CDR3 totals 16 residues. The CDR3 DNA is TGTGCCAGCAGTGAAGGGAGGAGGGCAGGGAAAGAAAAACTGTTTTTT. Its protein is CASSEGRRAGKEKLFF.

V usage is TRBV5-1 and J usage is TRBJ2-7; the match to TRBD1 covers 11 bases. The length of the CDR3 is 16 residues. V lost 5 bases to trimming and J lost 3 bases; unmatched junction nucleotides: 10. Germline loops: CDR1 SGHRS, CDR2 YFSETQ. The CDR3: CASRSIGGQGVYEQYF. The DNA for the CDR3 is TGCGCCAGCAGAAGCATAGGGGGACAGGGGGTCTACGAGCAGTACTTC.

The chain has TRBV6-5 and TRBJ1-2; 7 bases line up with TRBD1. The CDR3 consists of 13 residues. Germline CDR1 is MNHEY and CDR2 is SVGAGI. The J segment lost 3 bases and the V segment lost 6 bases, leaving 4 bases of the junction unmatched. CDR3 residues: CASSPTGDYGYTF. In DNA, the CDR3 is TGTGCCAGCAGCCCCACAGGGGACTATGGCTACACCTTC.

With regard to this clone: The germline gene is not matched at one end of the junction; a read error may be the cause. The V call is TRBV7-7, the J call TRBJ1-5, with D tentatively TRBD1 (5 bases). Germline CDR1 SSHAT, CDR2 FNYEAQ (reference sequence). The CDR3 has 16 amino acids. The CDR3: CASSLVGQNPNQPQHF. The DNA for the CDR3 is TGTGCTAGCAGCTTAGTGGGGCAAAATCCCAATCAGCCCCAGCATTTT.

V usage is TRBV24-1 and J usage is TRBJ2-2, with 10 bases fitting TRBD1. This CDR3 spans 16 amino acids. Germline assignment: CDR1 KGHDR and CDR2 SFDVKD. Trimming took 3 bases from V and 4 from J; bases not matched to a gene: 4. CDR3 region: CATSDDRGLVTGELFF. For the CDR3, the DNA is TGTGCCACCAGTGATGACAGGGGGCTGGTCACCGGGGAGCTGTTTTTT.

This clone was seen just once. J is TRBJ2-5 and V is TRBV4-3, with 7 bases aligning to TRBD2. CDR1 and CDR2 (germline): LGHNA, YSLEER. The CDR3 loop spans 15 amino acids. Trimming took 2 bases from V and 3 from J; bases not matched to a gene: 6. The CDR3 region is CASSQNPSGKETQYF. CDR3 coding DNA: TGCGCCAGCAGCCAAAATCCTAGCGGTAAAGAGACCCAGTACTTC.

The chain is built from TRBV18 and TRBJ2-3; possibly TRBD1 for D (7 bases). CDR3 length: 15 residues. V was clipped by 2 bases and J by 5 bases, with 14 bases between them. Germline lookup yields CDR1 KGHSH and CDR2 LQKENI. The CDR3 loop reads CASSPSGGGKDTQYF. In nucleotides, the CDR3 is TGTGCCAGCTCACCATCTGGAGGGGGCAAAGATACGCAGTATTTT.

This clone occurred once. The J gene is TRBJ2-1, the V gene TRBV5-1, with 12 bases lining up with TRBD2. CDR1 is SGHRS and CDR2 is YFSETQ in the germline V gene. V dropped 4 bases and J dropped 9; count of bases not matched to a gene: 11. CDR3 length: 16 amino acids. The CDR3 coding sequence is TGCGCCAGCAGCCGGACTAGCGGGGCCAACTGGAGTGAGCAGTTCTTC. It encodes CASSRTSGANWSEQFF. The full variable domain, with the rest looked up from reference TRBV5-1 and TRBJ2-1, is KAGVTQTPRYLIKTRGQQVTLSCSPISGHRSVSWYQQTPGQGLQFLFEYFSETQRNKGNFPGRFSGRQFSNSRSEMNVSTLELGDSALYLCASSRTSGANWSEQFFGPGTRLTVL.

This clone was counted once. The CDR3, as DNA: TGTGCCAGCTCACGACAGGGGATGTCTGGCTACACCTTC. Translating gives CASSRQGMSGYTF. The chain carries TRBV18 and TRBJ1-2, with TRBD1 identical over 8 bases. Germline trimming cut 4 bases from V and 7 bases from J; bases unmatched to any gene: 5. This CDR3 comprises 13 residues. Germline lookup yields CDR1 KGHSH and CDR2 LQKENI.

The V gene is TRBV11-3, the J gene TRBJ2-1; D not certain. Germline V gives CDR1 SGHNT, CDR2 YENEEA. V lost 10 bases to trimming and J lost 4 bases, with 11 bases between them. There are 12 residues in the CDR3. The CDR3, as DNA: TGTGCCACCGCCGGAGCATACAATGAGCAGTTCTTC. Translated: CATAGAYNEQFF.

Comments on this clone: Within the sample, other DNA sequences also encode this same CDR3. This chain links TRBV19 with TRBJ1-1; no firm D call. Germline lookup yields CDR1 LNHDA and CDR2 SQIVND (reference sequence). This CDR3 region has 13 residues. Trimming stripped 3 bases from V and 1 base from J, with 6 bases between. The CDR3 nucleotides are TGTGCCAGTAGTATCGGAGGGAACACTGAAGCTTTCTTT. Protein: CASSIGGNTEAFF.

V is TRBV11-2 and J is TRBJ1-1; no clear D. Germline V lookup: CDR1 SGHAT, CDR2 FQNNGV. Trimming left V 5 bases short and J 1 base short, with 8 bases between. CDR3 length: 13 amino acids. CDR3 DNA: TGTGCCAGCAGCCCGAACAGGAACACTGAAGCTTTCTTT. Its translation: CASSPNRNTEAFF. The full variable domain, with the rest looked up from reference TRBV11-2 and TRBJ1-1, is EAGVAQSPRYKIIEKRQSVAFWCNPISGHATLYWYQQILGQGPKLLIQFQNNGVVDDSQLPKDRFSAERLKGVDSTLKIQPAKLEDSAVYLCASSPNRNTEAFFGQGTRLTVV.

The chain uses TRBV14 and TRBJ1-1; D is unclear. The CDR3 consists of 18 residues. Trimming left V 0 bases short and J 0 bases short, with 17 bases between. Per germline, CDR1 SGHDN and CDR2 FVKESK. The CDR3 nucleotides are TGTGCCAGCAGCCAAGATTGGTCAGATTTGGTCATGAACACTGAAGCTTTCTTT. Amino acid sequence: CASSQDWSDLVMNTEAFF.

The rearrangement joins TRBV5-6 to TRBJ1-1; possibly TRBD1 for D (5 bases). The CDR3 loop spans 15 amino acids. The V end lost 4 bases, the J end lost 1 base, and 14 bases lay between the germline ends. Germline assignment: CDR1 SGHDT and CDR2 YYEEEE. The CDR3 loop is CASSQWDFPNTEAFF. As DNA, the CDR3 is TGTGCCAGCAGCCAATGGGACTTCCCGAACACTGAAGCTTTCTTT.

J is TRBJ2-7 and V is TRBV12-5, with a weak D call TRBD1 (6 bases). Trimming took 2 bases from V and 2 from J, leaving 13 bases between them. This CDR3 is 15 amino acids long. CDR1 and CDR2 (germline): LGHNT, FRNRAP. This chain's CDR3 is CASGLRVQGPYEQYF. CDR3 DNA sequence: TGTGCTAGTGGTTTGAGGGTACAGGGACCCTACGAGCAGTACTTC.

With respect to this clone: The sample holds other DNA sequences that translate to the same CDR3. The chain links TRBV3-1 (or the pseudogene TRBV3-2) to TRBJ1-1, with 7 bases fitting TRBD1. Germline trimming cut 2 bases from V and 0 bases from J; bases unmatched to any gene: 3. There are 15 residues in the CDR3. Per the germline V gene, CDR1 is LGHDT and CDR2 is YNNKEL (reference sequence). The CDR3: CASSQSDRVNTEAFF. Here the CDR3 DNA reads TGTGCCAGCAGCCAATCAGACAGGGTGAACACTGAAGCTTTCTTT.

The V gene is TRBV10-3, the J gene TRBJ1-1; 10 bases align to TRBD1. V shed 6 bases, J shed 0 bases, and the junction held 1 base outside the gene matches. In germline, CDR1 is ENHRY, CDR2 SYGVKD. The CDR3 consists of 14 residues. CDR3 residues: CAIRDRGLNTEAFF. CDR3 bases: TGTGCCATCAGAGACAGGGGGCTGAACACTGAAGCTTTCTTT.

The V gene is TRBV7-9, the J gene TRBJ2-7, with a tentative D call TRBD1 (6 bases). The CDR3 loop spans 15 amino acids. V was trimmed by 0 bases and J by 2 bases, leaving 11 bases between them. Germline CDR1 is SEHNR and CDR2 is FQNEAQ (reference sequence). CDR3 sequence reads: CASSLAWTEAYEQYF. CDR3 coding DNA: TGTGCCAGCAGCTTAGCTTGGACAGAAGCCTACGAGCAGTACTTC. The full variable domain, with the rest looked up from reference TRBV7-9 and TRBJ2-7, is DTGVSQNPRHKITKRGQNVTFRCDPISEHNRLYWYRQTLGQGPEFLTYFQNEAQLEKSRLLSDRFSAERPKGSFSTLEIQRTEQGDSAMYLCASSLAWTEAYEQYFGPGTRLTVT.

The genes are TRBV2 and TRBJ2-5, with D possibly TRBD2 on 5 matching bases. Trimming took off 5 bases at V and 2 bases at J, with 12 bases between the two ends. Germline CDR1 reads SNHLY; CDR2 reads FYNNEI. CDR3 size: 14 residues. The CDR3: CASSPLDYQETQYF. The CDR3 bases are TGTGCCAGCAGTCCCCTTGACTATCAAGAGACCCAGTACTTC.

The chain uses TRBV6-6 and TRBJ2-2, with 7 bases that match TRBD1. The CDR3 covers 14 residues. Trimming cost V 3 bases and J 7 bases; bases outside gene matches: 5. The germline V gene has CDR1 MNHNY and CDR2 SVGAGI (reference sequence). CDR3 in amino acids: CASSYFGDSGELFF. CDR3 DNA sequence: TGTGCCAGCAGTTATTTTGGGGACAGCGGGGAGCTGTTTTTT.

The chain is built from TRBV19 and TRBJ2-5; possible D gene TRBD2, 6 bases. The CDR3 consists of 11 residues. Germline CDR1 LNHDA, CDR2 SQIVND (reference sequence). V gave up 5 bases and J gave up 11 bases, with 12 bases separating them. CDR3 DNA sequence: TGTGCCAGTAGTGCCCGACTAGAACAGTACTTC. It encodes CASSARLEQYF.

The J gene is TRBJ2-2, the V gene TRBV6-2 or TRBV6-3; TRBD2 matches at 7 bases. With 6 bases clipped from V and 0 bases from J, the junction kept 7 bases outside the gene matches. Germline V gene sequence: CDR1 MNHEY, CDR2 SVGEGT. This CDR3 has 16 amino acids. CDR3 DNA: TGTGCCAGCAGCCCTCGGGGGGTTTCGAACACCGGGGAGCTGTTTTTT. Protein sequence: CASSPRGVSNTGELFF.

The chain recombines TRBV2 with TRBJ1-2; 7 nucleotides line up with TRBD1. The CDR3 totals 14 residues. V shed 8 bases, J shed 0 bases, and the junction held 6 bases outside the gene matches. Germline V gene sequence: CDR1 SNHLY, CDR2 FYNNEI. The CDR3 DNA reads as TGTGCCAGCGCAAGGGGGACAGCTAACTATGGCTACACCTTC. It yields the protein CASARGTANYGYTF.

This clone was seen only once. The rearrangement joins TRBV24-1 to TRBJ2-1; D not resolved. The V gene lost 4 bases and the J gene lost 0 bases, with 12 bases spanning the gap. Germline CDR1 is KGHDR and CDR2 is SFDVKD. The CDR3 runs to 16 residues. CDR3 protein: CATSDSTSTSYNEQFF. CDR3 DNA sequence: TGTGCCACCAGTGACTCGACATCTACCTCCTACAATGAGCAGTTCTTC.

The genes are TRBV5-1 and TRBJ2-5; 12 positions match TRBD2. The germline CDR1 and CDR2 sequences are SGHRS and YFSETQ. The length of the CDR3 is 15 residues. V was pared by 0 bases and J by 10 bases, with 7 bases of the junction left unmatched. CDR3 in amino acids: CASSLAALAGGGQYF. The CDR3 DNA follows: TGCGCCAGCAGCTTGGCCGCGCTAGCGGGGGGGGGCCAGTACTTC.

Regarding this clone: Other DNA sequences in the same sample also yield this CDR3. This sequence joins TRBV29-1 and TRBJ1-1; TRBD1 is a possible D gene (6 bases). The CDR3 extends over 13 amino acids. The V gene's germline CDR1 is SQVTM and CDR2 ANQGSEA. V lost 2 bases and J lost 2, with 9 bases in between. The CDR3 DNA reads as TGCAGCGTTGAACGCGGGGGCAACACTGAAGCTTTCTTT. Residues: CSVERGGNTEAFF. Drawing the rest from reference TRBV29-1 and TRBJ1-1, the complete variable domain is SAVISQKPSRDICQRGTSLTIQCQVDSQVTMMFWYRQQPGQSLTLIATANQGSEATYESGFVIDKFPISRPNLTFSTLTVSNMSPEDSSIYLCSVERGGNTEAFFGQGTRLTVV.

The chain recombines TRBV29-1 with TRBJ1-1; no definite D call. The V end was cut by 2 bases, the J end by 3 bases, with 13 bases between. Germline V gene sequence: CDR1 SQVTM, CDR2 ANQGSEA. The CDR3 covers 14 residues. The CDR3 DNA reads TGCAGCGTTGAACCTCGGTTAGCGGACACTGAAGCTTTCTTT. This gives the protein CSVEPRLADTEAFF.